One T cell receptor beta chain is described in this entry. Its cognate antigen is unknown. This sample is drawn from a study of radiotherapy plus CTLA-4 blockade in lung cancer. Study results and caveats: The authors reported that early blood T cell clone dynamics, with interferon-beta, best predicted response.

Measured with immunoSEQ multiplex PCR; TCRdb has only the in-frame clones, and not every one. The repertoire holds some 78,000 clones, with approximately 83% as singletons. This CDR3 is built from 13 residues. Germline-derived CDR1 and CDR2 are SGHNT and YENEEA. Trimming removed 0 bases at V and 15 bases at J, with 15 bases between. The chain couples TRBV11-3 to TRBJ1-3; D uncertain. The source of this sequence is a human donor with non-small cell lung cancer who had a partial response to radiotherapy plus ipilimumab. Sequencing was performed on peripheral blood, taken from a patient treated with radiotherapy plus ipilimumab. DNA for the CDR3: TGTGCCAGCAGCTTAGACCCCGTGGGCCCTCGATATTTT. Its translation is CASSLDPVGPRYF.